A single sample is the source of the 13 T cell receptor beta chains below, sequenced in a study of T cell responses to AZD1222 COVID-19 vaccine. Method: immunoSEQ multiplex PCR; TCRdb's copy keeps in-frame clones and lacks some. This sample has about 110,000 clones, with over 75% found just once. Source: peripheral blood, taken on day 0 of AZD1222 vaccination. Receptor source: an adult in good health.

This chain connects TRBV6-5 to TRBJ2-7, with 9 bases identical to TRBD1. The ends lost 2 bases at V and 1 base at J; junction bases unmatched: 6. CDR1 is MNHEY and CDR2 is SVGAGI in the germline V gene. The CDR3 is 16 residues long. CDR3 bases: TGTGCCAGCAGTTACCAGGACAGGGGAAAGTCCTACGAGCAGTACTTC. It codes for CASSYQDRGKSYEQYF.

The chain recombines TRBV6-2 or TRBV6-3 with TRBJ1-6; D is ambiguous. CDR1 and CDR2 from the germline V gene are MNHEY and SVGEGT. V was pared by 0 bases and J by 9 bases, with 6 bases between. This CDR3 is built from 13 residues. The DNA of the CDR3 is TGTGCCAGCAGTTACTCGGAGACTTCACCCCTCCACTTT. As protein: CASSYSETSPLHF.

The genes are TRBV11-2 and TRBJ2-7, with 12 bases lining up with TRBD2. There are 19 residues in the CDR3. V dropped 1 base and J dropped 4; count of bases not matched to a gene: 14. Germline values: CDR1 SGHAT, CDR2 FQNNGV. CDR3 residues: CASSLVYPGLAGFRYEQYF. Written as DNA, the CDR3 is TGTGCCAGCAGCTTAGTATACCCGGGACTAGCGGGTTTCCGTTACGAGCAGTACTTC.

The V call is TRBV27, the J call TRBJ2-1; 12 bases fit TRBD2. The CDR3 has 16 amino acids. Germline V gene sequence: CDR1 MNHEY, CDR2 SMNVEV (reference sequence). After removal of 3 bases from V and 6 bases from J, the junction contained 6 bases not matched to a gene. Written as DNA, the CDR3 is TGTGCCAGCAGTTTGACTAGCGGGGGAAACCTCAATGAGCAGTTCTTC. This translates into CASSLTSGGNLNEQFF.

V and J are TRBV6-7 and TRBJ1-2; 7 nucleotides agree with TRBD1. TRBV6-7 is treated as an ORF (open reading frame) with a function not yet certain. The CDR3 totals 13 residues. Trimming at V came to 9 bases and at J to 8 bases, leaving 12 bases not matched to a gene. For the CDR3, the DNA is TGTGCCAGAGTAACTTCCAACAGGGGCGGCTACACCTTC. As protein: CARVTSNRGGYTF.

The V gene is TRBV19, the J gene TRBJ1-2, with D maybe TRBD1 (5 bases). The CDR3 is 13 amino acids. Germline V gene lookup returns CDR1 LNHDA and CDR2 SQIVND (reference sequence). The V end was cut by 7 bases, the J end by 8 bases, with 17 bases between. The CDR3 region has the DNA TGTGCCAGTACTCCCTGGCGGGGGGAAGGCTACACCTTC. It is translated as CASTPWRGEGYTF. Full variable domain (rest looked up from reference TRBV19 and TRBJ1-2): DGGITQSPKYLFRKEGQNVTLSCEQNLNHDAMYWYRQDPGQGLRLIYYSQIVNDFQKGDIAEGYSVSREKKESFPLTVTSAQKNPTAFYLCASTPWRGEGYTFGSGTRLTVV.

The chain couples TRBV27 to TRBJ2-3, with TRBD2 matching 9 bases. V dropped 3 bases and J dropped 8; count of bases not matched to a gene: 9. Germline CDR1 MNHEY, CDR2 SMNVEV (reference sequence). The CDR3 covers 15 residues. CDR3: CASSLDSGGGGTQYF. CDR3 bases: TGTGCCAGCAGTTTGGATAGCGGGGGAGGGGGTACGCAGTATTTT.

The CDR3 DNA follows: TGTGCCAGCAGCCCGGACGGGACAGGGATATACTACGAGCAGTACTTC. Translated, it gives CASSPDGTGIYYEQYF. The chain employs TRBV5-8 and TRBJ2-7, with 9 positions matching TRBD1. This CDR3 spans 16 amino acids. The germline V gene encodes CDR1 SGHTS and CDR2 YDEGEE. Trimming took 4 bases from V and 3 from J; bases not matched to a gene: 11.

In this sample, this clone turned up once. This chain uses TRBV11-3 with TRBJ2-7, with 7 bases matching TRBD2. The CDR3 is 15 residues long. V lost 3 bases and J lost 2; bases outside the gene matches: 7. CDR1 is SGHNT and CDR2 is YENEEA in the germline V gene. CDR3: CASSLAGGLAYEQYF. For the CDR3, the DNA is TGTGCCAGCAGCTTGGCCGGGGGGTTGGCCTACGAGCAGTACTTC. Full variable domain (remainder filled in from reference TRBV11-3 and TRBJ2-7): EAGVVQSPRYKIIEKKQPVAFWCNPISGHNTLYWYLQNLGQGPELLIRYENEEAVDDSQLPKDRFSAERLKGVDSTLKIQPAELGDSAVYLCASSLAGGLAYEQYFGPGTRLTVT.

The CDR3 here is CASSWGQTYEQYF. CDR3 DNA sequence: TGTGCCAGCAGTTGGGGACAGACCTACGAGCAGTACTTC. This chain uses TRBV6-5 with TRBJ2-7; 7 bases map to TRBD1. CDR1 is MNHEY and CDR2 is SVGAGI in the germline V gene. The CDR3 spans 13 residues. V was clipped by 4 bases and J by 2 bases; unmatched bases: 2.

The rearrangement links TRBV27 to TRBJ2-7, with D tentatively TRBD2 (5 bases). Germline V gene sequence: CDR1 MNHEY, CDR2 SMNVEV (reference sequence). The CDR3 is 11 residues long. V was clipped by 4 bases and J by 12 bases, with 13 bases between them. This CDR3 is CASSSYGERYF. CDR3 DNA sequence: TGTGCCAGCAGTTCCTACGGGGAGAGGTACTTC.

The chain combines TRBV28 with TRBJ2-1, with 10 bases lining up with TRBD1. The ends lost 4 bases at V and 6 bases at J; junction bases unmatched: 9. Per the germline V gene, CDR1 is MDHEN and CDR2 is SYDVKM. The CDR3 is 16 amino acids. The CDR3 bases are TGTGCCAGCAGTTCAACCGGGACAGGGGCTACCAATGAGCAGTTCTTC. Translated: CASSSTGTGATNEQFF.

This chain connects TRBV28 to TRBJ1-1; no firm D call. In germline, CDR1 is MDHEN, CDR2 SYDVKM. The CDR3 extends over 10 amino acids. V lost 4 bases, J lost 9 bases, and 6 bases lay in between. DNA for the CDR3: TGTGCCAGCAGTTCCACCAAAGCTTTCTTT. Translating it yields CASSSTKAFF.